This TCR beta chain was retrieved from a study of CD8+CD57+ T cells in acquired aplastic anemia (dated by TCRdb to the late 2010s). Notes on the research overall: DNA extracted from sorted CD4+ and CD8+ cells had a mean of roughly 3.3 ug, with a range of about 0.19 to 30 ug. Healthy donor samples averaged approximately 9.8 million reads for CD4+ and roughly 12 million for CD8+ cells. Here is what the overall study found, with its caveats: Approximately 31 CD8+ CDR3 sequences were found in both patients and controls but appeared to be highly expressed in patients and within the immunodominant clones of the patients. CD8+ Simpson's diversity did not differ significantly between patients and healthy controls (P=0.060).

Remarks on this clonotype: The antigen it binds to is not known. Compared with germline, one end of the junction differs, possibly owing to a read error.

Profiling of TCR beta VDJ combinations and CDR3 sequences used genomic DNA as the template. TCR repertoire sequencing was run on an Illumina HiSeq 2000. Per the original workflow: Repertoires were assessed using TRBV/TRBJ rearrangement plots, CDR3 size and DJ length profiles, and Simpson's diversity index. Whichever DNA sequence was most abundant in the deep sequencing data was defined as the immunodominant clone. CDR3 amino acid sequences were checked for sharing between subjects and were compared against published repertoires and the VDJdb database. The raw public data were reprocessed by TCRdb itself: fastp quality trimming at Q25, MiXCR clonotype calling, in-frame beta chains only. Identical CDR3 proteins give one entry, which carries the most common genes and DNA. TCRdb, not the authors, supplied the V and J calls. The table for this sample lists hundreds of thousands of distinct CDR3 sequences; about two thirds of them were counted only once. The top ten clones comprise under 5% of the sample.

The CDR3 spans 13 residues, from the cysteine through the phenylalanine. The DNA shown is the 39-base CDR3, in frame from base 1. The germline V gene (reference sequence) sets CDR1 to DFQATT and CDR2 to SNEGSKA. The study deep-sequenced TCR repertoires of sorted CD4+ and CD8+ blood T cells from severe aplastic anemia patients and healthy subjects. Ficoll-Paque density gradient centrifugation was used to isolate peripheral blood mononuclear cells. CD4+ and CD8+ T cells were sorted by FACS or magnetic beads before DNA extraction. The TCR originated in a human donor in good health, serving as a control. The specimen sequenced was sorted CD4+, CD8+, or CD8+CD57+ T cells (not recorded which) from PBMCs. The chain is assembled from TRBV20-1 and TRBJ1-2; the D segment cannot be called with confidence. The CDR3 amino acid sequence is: CSAKGGNGRRYTF. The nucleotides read TGCAGCGCTAAAGGTGGTAACGGAAGACGCTACACCTTC.